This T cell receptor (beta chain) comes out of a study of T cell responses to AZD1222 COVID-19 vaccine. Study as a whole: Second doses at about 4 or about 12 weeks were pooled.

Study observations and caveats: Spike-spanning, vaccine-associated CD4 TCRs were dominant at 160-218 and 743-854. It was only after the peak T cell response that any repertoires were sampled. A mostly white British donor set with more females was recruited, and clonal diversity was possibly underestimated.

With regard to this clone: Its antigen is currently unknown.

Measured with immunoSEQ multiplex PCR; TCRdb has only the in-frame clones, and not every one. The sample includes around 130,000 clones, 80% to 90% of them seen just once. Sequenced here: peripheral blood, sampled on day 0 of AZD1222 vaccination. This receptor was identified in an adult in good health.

CDR3 nucleotide sequence: TGTGCCAGCAGTTCAGGACAGGGATTTTCGTACACTGAAGCTTTCTTT. Its translation is CASSSGQGFSYTEAFF. This chain uses TRBV25-1 with TRBJ1-1, with 8 bases matching TRBD1. Germline CDR1 is MGHDK and CDR2 is SYGVNS. The CDR3 has 16 amino acids. With 5 bases clipped from V and 3 bases from J, the junction kept 11 bases outside the gene matches.